A selection of T cell receptor beta chains follows, all from one sample in a study of shared clonotypes between healthy human individuals. The protocol was immunoSEQ multiplex PCR, while the TCRdb copy is restricted to in-frame clones and leaves out a portion. This sample has approximately 2.1 million clones, with roughly 93% found just once. Material for sequencing was naive CD4+ T cells from PBMCs. The receptors originated from a man aged 18 to 29 in good health. Some clones in this sample may be carry-over from other donors' samples. Each CDR3 is given with its conserved first and last residue. The D gene is left open where the match is weak. Rows give clone size only sometimes, using once, few, many, or a class for an expanded clone.

abundance: -
len: 19
v_gene: TRBV5-4
j_gene: TRBJ1-1
d_gene: TRBD1
CDR3aa: CASSLVSGRTGPMNTEAFF
CDR3nt: TGTGCCAGCAGCTTGGTTTCTGGGCGGACAGGCCCTATGAACACTGAAGCTTTCTTT

abundance: -
len: 14
v_gene: TRBV28
j_gene: TRBJ2-3
d_gene: TRBD1
CDR3aa: CASSLRTGTGTQYF
CDR3nt: TGTGCCAGCAGTTTACGGACAGGGACCGGTACGCAGTATTTT

abundance: -
len: 13
v_gene: TRBV11-2
j_gene: TRBJ1-1
d_gene: TRBD1
CDR3aa: CASSAGQGVSAFF
CDR3nt: TGTGCCAGCAGCGCGGGACAGGGGGTCTCGGCTTTCTTT

abundance: -
len: 15
v_gene: TRBV5-1
j_gene: TRBJ1-4
d_gene: -
CDR3aa: CASSPRQGFNEKLFF
CDR3nt: TGCGCCAGCAGCCCCCGTCAAGGATTTAATGAAAAACTGTTTTTT

abundance: -
len: 12
v_gene: TRBV29-1
j_gene: TRBJ1-2
d_gene: -
CDR3aa: CSVDDGKYGYTF
CDR3nt: TGCAGCGTTGATGACGGCAAATATGGCTACACCTTC

abundance: -
len: 14
v_gene: TRBV7-3
j_gene: TRBJ2-3
d_gene: TRBD1
CDR3aa: CASSSNRGADTQYF
CDR3nt: TGTGCCAGCAGCTCAAACAGGGGAGCAGATACGCAGTATTTT

abundance: once
len: 13
v_gene: TRBV6-4
j_gene: TRBJ2-1
d_gene: -
CDR3aa: CASSDVVGNEQFF
CDR3nt: TGTGCCAGCAGTGACGTTGTTGGTAATGAGCAGTTCTTC

abundance: -
len: 15
v_gene: TRBV6-1
j_gene: TRBJ2-3
d_gene: -
CDR3aa: CASSELSAQVDTQYF
CDR3nt: TGTGCCAGCAGTGAACTAAGCGCCCAGGTGGATACGCAGTATTTT

abundance: -
len: 15
v_gene: TRBV6-5
j_gene: TRBJ2-1
d_gene: TRBD2
CDR3aa: CASSYAGGPYNEQFF
CDR3nt: TGTGCCAGCAGTTACGCGGGAGGGCCGTACAATGAGCAGTTCTTC

abundance: once
len: 18
v_gene: TRBV7-3
j_gene: TRBJ2-1
d_gene: TRBD2
CDR3aa: CASASGRAGEWGREEQFF
CDR3nt: TGTGCCAGTGCTAGCGGGAGGGCCGGGGAGTGGGGTAGGGAAGAGCAGTTCTTC

abundance: few
len: 16
v_gene: TRBV28
j_gene: TRBJ1-5
d_gene: -
CDR3aa: CASSRGRSGDNQPQHF
CDR3nt: TGTGCCAGCAGTCGGGGACGCTCTGGAGACAATCAGCCCCAGCATTTT

abundance: once
len: 18
v_gene: TRBV7-9
j_gene: TRBJ1-3
d_gene: -
CDR3aa: CASSLGQGVLSRGNTIYF
CDR3nt: TGTGCCAGCAGCTTGGGTCAAGGGGTGCTTTCAAGGGGAAACACCATATATTTT

abundance: -
len: 15
v_gene: TRBV2
j_gene: TRBJ1-3
d_gene: -
CDR3aa: CASSEAGGFGNTIYF
CDR3nt: TGTGCCAGCAGTGAAGCAGGGGGGTTTGGAAACACCATATATTTT

abundance: -
len: 13
v_gene: TRBV19
j_gene: TRBJ1-1
d_gene: -
CDR3aa: CASSINQFTEAFF
CDR3nt: TGTGCCAGTAGTATTAATCAATTCACTGAAGCTTTCTTT

abundance: once
len: 16
v_gene: TRBV7-9
j_gene: TRBJ1-2
d_gene: -
CDR3aa: CASSSATGRELGGYTF
CDR3nt: TGTGCCAGCAGCTCCGCAACAGGGAGGGAATTGGGTGGCTACACCTTC

abundance: -
len: 14
v_gene: TRBV9
j_gene: TRBJ2-1
d_gene: -
CDR3aa: CASSTVLPGDEQFF
CDR3nt: TGTGCCAGCAGCACAGTCCTCCCCGGGGATGAGCAGTTCTTC

abundance: -
len: 15
v_gene: TRBV7-2
j_gene: TRBJ1-5
d_gene: -
CDR3aa: CASSLGISINQPQHF
CDR3nt: TGTGCCAGCAGCTTGGGCATTTCAATCAATCAGCCCCAGCATTTT

abundance: -
len: 11
v_gene: TRBV2
j_gene: TRBJ2-1
d_gene: -
CDR3aa: CASSRPGQQFF
CDR3nt: TGTGCCAGCTCAAGACCGGGACAGCAGTTCTTC

abundance: -
len: 15
v_gene: TRBV4-2
j_gene: TRBJ1-4
d_gene: TRBD1
CDR3aa: CASSQNIGQGEKLFF
CDR3nt: TGTGCCAGCAGCCAAAACATCGGACAGGGCGAAAAACTGTTTTTT

abundance: once
len: 13
v_gene: TRBV6-5
j_gene: TRBJ1-2
d_gene: TRBD1
CDR3aa: CASSLTGNYGYTF
CDR3nt: TGTGCCAGCAGCTTGACAGGGAACTATGGCTACACCTTC

abundance: once
len: 14
v_gene: TRBV5-5
j_gene: TRBJ1-2
d_gene: -
CDR3aa: CASSLAERARGYTF
CDR3nt: TGTGCCAGCAGCTTGGCGGAGAGGGCCCGAGGCTACACCTTC

abundance: -
len: 17
v_gene: TRBV9
j_gene: TRBJ1-2
d_gene: -
CDR3aa: CASSASVYRATNYGYTF
CDR3nt: TGTGCCAGCAGCGCATCCGTCTACAGGGCGACTAACTATGGCTACACCTTC

abundance: -
len: 16
v_gene: TRBV28
j_gene: TRBJ2-1
d_gene: -
CDR3aa: CASSSLPGQLYNEQFF
CDR3nt: TGTGCCAGCAGTTCCCTCCCAGGACAGTTATACAATGAGCAGTTCTTC

abundance: -
len: 15
v_gene: TRBV2
j_gene: TRBJ2-2
d_gene: TRBD1
CDR3aa: CASRGDRAITGELFF
CDR3nt: TGTGCCAGCAGGGGGGACAGGGCGATCACCGGGGAGCTGTTTTTT

abundance: -
len: 15
v_gene: TRBV9
j_gene: TRBJ2-7
d_gene: TRBD2
CDR3aa: CASSVEDGRAGEQYF
CDR3nt: TGTGCCAGCAGCGTAGAGGACGGGAGGGCGGGGGAGCAGTACTTC

abundance: -
len: 14
v_gene: TRBV10-1
j_gene: TRBJ2-7
d_gene: TRBD2
CDR3aa: CASSDGRAEAEQYF
CDR3nt: TGCGCCAGCAGTGACGGGAGGGCCGAGGCCGAGCAGTACTTC

abundance: once
len: 16
v_gene: TRBV5-1
j_gene: TRBJ1-4
d_gene: -
CDR3aa: CASSLGRDLSNEKLFF
CDR3nt: TGCGCCAGCAGCTTGGGGCGGGATCTGTCTAATGAAAAACTGTTTTTT

abundance: -
len: 17
v_gene: TRBV19
j_gene: TRBJ2-7
d_gene: -
CDR3aa: CATTGPSPSGMAYEQYF
CDR3nt: TGTGCCACTACGGGACCCTCGCCGTCCGGGATGGCCTACGAGCAGTACTTC

abundance: -
len: 13
v_gene: TRBV7-8
j_gene: TRBJ2-7
d_gene: -
CDR3aa: CASSLARSYEQYF
CDR3nt: TGTGCCAGCAGCTTAGCGCGAAGCTACGAGCAGTACTTC

abundance: -
len: 11
v_gene: TRBV6-5
j_gene: TRBJ1-1
d_gene: -
CDR3aa: CASRKRTEAFF
CDR3nt: TGTGCCAGCAGGAAACGGACTGAAGCTTTCTTT

abundance: once
len: 15
v_gene: TRBV27
j_gene: TRBJ2-7
d_gene: TRBD1
CDR3aa: CASSLISRGPSEQYF
CDR3nt: TGTGCCAGCAGTTTAATCTCCAGGGGGCCAAGCGAGCAGTACTTC

abundance: -
len: 13
v_gene: TRBV6-5
j_gene: TRBJ1-2
d_gene: TRBD1
CDR3aa: CASSYRDSTGYTF
CDR3nt: TGTGCCAGCAGTTACAGGGACAGCACAGGCTACACCTTC

abundance: -
len: 14
v_gene: TRBV5-1
j_gene: TRBJ2-7
d_gene: TRBD2
CDR3aa: CASSPGTSGYEQYF
CDR3nt: TGCGCCAGCAGCCCCGGGACTAGCGGTTACGAGCAGTACTTC

abundance: -
len: 16
v_gene: TRBV7-2
j_gene: TRBJ2-1
d_gene: TRBD2
CDR3aa: CASSLAWGLAYNEQFF
CDR3nt: TGTGCCAGCAGCTTAGCTTGGGGACTAGCATACAATGAGCAGTTCTTC

abundance: -
len: 16
v_gene: TRBV28
j_gene: TRBJ2-4
d_gene: TRBD2
CDR3aa: CASSLWLAGAENIQYF
CDR3nt: TGTGCCAGCAGTTTATGGCTAGCGGGAGCGGAGAACATTCAGTACTTC

abundance: few
len: 12
v_gene: TRBV4-3
j_gene: TRBJ1-2
d_gene: TRBD1
CDR3aa: CASSGTGYGYTF
CDR3nt: TGCGCCAGCAGCGGGACAGGGTATGGCTACACCTTC

abundance: -
len: 13
v_gene: TRBV2
j_gene: TRBJ2-6
d_gene: -
CDR3aa: CASRGVGANVLTF
CDR3nt: TGTGCCAGCAGGGGGGTAGGGGCCAACGTCCTGACTTTC

abundance: -
len: 16
v_gene: TRBV7-9
j_gene: TRBJ2-1
d_gene: TRBD2
CDR3aa: CASSLGLASFYNEQFF
CDR3nt: TGTGCCAGCAGCCTGGGACTAGCGTCCTTTTACAATGAGCAGTTCTTC

abundance: -
len: 18
v_gene: TRBV11-2
j_gene: TRBJ1-4
d_gene: -
CDR3aa: CASSLGLSSLATNEKLFF
CDR3nt: TGTGCCAGCAGCTTAGGGCTCAGCTCCCTGGCAACTAATGAAAAACTGTTTTTT

abundance: -
len: 16
v_gene: TRBV7-8
j_gene: TRBJ2-7
d_gene: TRBD2
CDR3aa: CASSLGLAGSTYEQYF
CDR3nt: TGTGCCAGCAGCCTTGGCCTAGCGGGATCTACCTACGAGCAGTACTTC

abundance: -
len: 16
v_gene: TRBV7-3
j_gene: TRBJ2-1
d_gene: -
CDR3aa: CASSSLPGSSYNEQFF
CDR3nt: TGTGCCAGCAGCTCCCTACCGGGTAGCTCCTACAATGAGCAGTTCTTC

abundance: -
len: 18
v_gene: TRBV10-3
j_gene: TRBJ2-3
d_gene: TRBD2
CDR3aa: CATQNWGLAATSTDTQYF
CDR3nt: TGTGCCACCCAAAATTGGGGACTAGCGGCGACTAGCACAGATACGCAGTATTTT

abundance: -
len: 17
v_gene: TRBV11-2
j_gene: TRBJ1-2
d_gene: TRBD1
CDR3aa: CASSLNVNRGPDYGYTF
CDR3nt: TGTGCCAGCAGCTTAAACGTAAACAGGGGGCCGGACTATGGCTACACCTTC

abundance: -
len: 13
v_gene: TRBV5-1
j_gene: TRBJ1-2
d_gene: -
CDR3aa: CASRGVARYGYTF
CDR3nt: TGCGCCAGCAGGGGTGTCGCACGATATGGCTACACCTTC

abundance: -
len: 15
v_gene: TRBV18
j_gene: TRBJ2-3
d_gene: -
CDR3aa: CASSPLRVGTDTQYF
CDR3nt: TGTGCCAGCTCACCACTCAGGGTGGGCACAGATACGCAGTATTTT

abundance: -
len: 13
v_gene: TRBV7-2
j_gene: TRBJ2-5
d_gene: -
CDR3aa: CASSPVGYRTQYF
CDR3nt: TGTGCCAGCAGTCCCGTGGGCTACCGGACCCAGTACTTC

abundance: -
len: 14
v_gene: TRBV2
j_gene: TRBJ2-1
d_gene: TRBD1
CDR3aa: CASSVQGAGNEQFF
CDR3nt: TGTGCCAGCAGTGTTCAGGGGGCGGGGAATGAGCAGTTCTTC

abundance: -
len: 14
v_gene: TRBV5-4
j_gene: TRBJ2-3
d_gene: -
CDR3aa: CASSTEDHTDTQYF
CDR3nt: TGTGCCAGCAGCACGGAGGACCACACAGATACGCAGTATTTT

abundance: -
len: 14
v_gene: TRBV5-1
j_gene: TRBJ2-5
d_gene: -
CDR3aa: CASSLESQGMAQYF
CDR3nt: TGCGCCAGCAGCTTAGAGAGTCAGGGGATGGCCCAGTACTTC

abundance: -
len: 15
v_gene: TRBV6-5
j_gene: TRBJ2-1
d_gene: TRBD2
CDR3aa: CASSLGTGRYNEQFF
CDR3nt: TGTGCCAGCAGTCTAGGGACCGGGAGGTACAATGAGCAGTTCTTC

abundance: -
len: 15
v_gene: TRBV7-3
j_gene: TRBJ2-1
d_gene: TRBD2
CDR3aa: CASSLIASGLGEQFF
CDR3nt: TGTGCCAGCAGCTTAATAGCTAGCGGCCTAGGGGAGCAGTTCTTC

abundance: once
len: 13
v_gene: TRBV2
j_gene: TRBJ1-1
d_gene: -
CDR3aa: CASTQEVNTEAFF
CDR3nt: TGTGCCAGCACCCAGGAGGTGAACACTGAAGCTTTCTTT

abundance: -
len: 15
v_gene: TRBV5-1
j_gene: TRBJ2-2
d_gene: TRBD2
CDR3aa: CASSLVAGGPGELFF
CDR3nt: TGCGCCAGCAGCTTGGTGGCGGGAGGGCCGGGGGAGCTGTTTTTT